This TCR beta chain emerged from a study of blood T cells in healthy people across ages. General observations from the study: PBMCs went unsorted, and a conclusive naive versus antigen-experienced comparison was therefore prevented.

This CDR3 is 15 amino acids long. Looked up from germline, CDR1 is MNHEY and CDR2 is SMNVEV (reference sequence). Trimming took off 4 bases at V and 0 bases at J, with 10 bases between the two ends. This clonotype has more than one count but fewer than ten. Its antigen is unknown. A sample-barcoded 5' primer and a J-beta primer mix were used in a second PCR of about 7 to 12 cycles. TCRdb itself ran the 5' RACE reads through MiXCR, one entry per CDR3 protein. Found here are more than 1,400,000 distinct CDR3 sequences, roughly 40% of them singletons; the top ten hold 7.9%. The receptor was isolated from a woman in her late teens or twenties in good health. The sample comprised blood. V is TRBV27 and J is TRBJ2-1, with D perhaps TRBD2 (6 bases). The CDR3 DNA sequence: TGTGCCAGCAGTTCCAGACTAGGCTCCTACAATGAGCAGTTCTTC. Its translation is CASSSRLGSYNEQFF.